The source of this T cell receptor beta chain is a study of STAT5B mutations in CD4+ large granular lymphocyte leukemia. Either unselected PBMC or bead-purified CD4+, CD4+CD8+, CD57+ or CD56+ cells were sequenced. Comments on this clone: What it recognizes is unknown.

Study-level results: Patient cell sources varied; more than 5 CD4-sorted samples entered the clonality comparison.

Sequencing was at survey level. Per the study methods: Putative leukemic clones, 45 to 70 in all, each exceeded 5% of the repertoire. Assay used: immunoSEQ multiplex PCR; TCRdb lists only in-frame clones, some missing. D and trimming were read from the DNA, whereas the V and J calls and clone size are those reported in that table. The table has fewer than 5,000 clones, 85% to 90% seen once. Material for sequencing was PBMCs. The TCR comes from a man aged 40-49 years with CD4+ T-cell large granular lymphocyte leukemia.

The CDR3 loop is CSARGQETQYF. The CDR3 bases are TGCAGTGCGCGGGGGCAAGAGACCCAGTACTTC. This rearrangement joins TRBV20-1 to TRBJ2-5, with 7 positions matching TRBD2. The J segment lost 2 bases and the V segment lost 6 bases, leaving 0 bases of the junction unmatched. Germline-derived CDR1 and CDR2 are DFQATT and SNEGSKA (reference sequence). The CDR3 sequence is 11 residues long.